This T cell receptor beta chain derives from a study of T cell responses to AZD1222 COVID-19 vaccine. Data came from immunoSEQ multiplex PCR; TCRdb stores just in-frame clones and leaves some out. The table lists 150,000 to 200,000 clones, around 92% of them singletons. CDR1 LNHDA and CDR2 SQIVND come from the germline V gene (reference sequence). CDR3 length: 15 amino acids. The V gene lost 3 bases and the J gene lost 7 bases, with 18 bases spanning the gap. On this clone itself: As yet, its antigen is unknown.

Overall study results and limits: It was only after the peak T cell response that any repertoires were sampled.

This sample comprised peripheral blood, obtained on day 0 of AZD1222 vaccination. The chain employs TRBV19 and TRBJ1-2, with D hard to call. This TCR was sampled from an adult in good health. The CDR3 region is CASSISGPFNLGYTF. In nucleotides, the CDR3 is TGTGCCAGTAGTATTTCCGGGCCGTTCAATCTTGGCTACACCTTC.